The 19 T cell receptor beta chains presented below share a single source sample, sequenced in a study of OX40 agonist ivuxolimab in advanced cancers. The repertoire was sequenced with immunoSEQ multiplex PCR; TCRdb's copy has only in-frame clones and lacks some. This sample yields fewer than 120,000 clones, of which around nine tenths are seen a single time; about 0.3% belongs to the top ten. Sequencing was performed on CD4+ or CD8+ T cells sorted from blood, taken in a trial of the OX40 agonist ivuxolimab. The source of these receptors is an adult with an advanced solid tumor such as melanoma, head and neck, liver or kidney cancer.

V and J are TRBV27 and TRBJ1-2, with a tentative D call TRBD1 (6 bases). Trimming removed 2 bases from V and 4 bases from J, with 11 bases in between. The CDR3 runs to 14 residues. CDR1 and CDR2 (germline): MNHEY, SMNVEV (reference sequence). This chain's CDR3 is CASSLTGYGYGYTF. DNA for the CDR3: TGTGCCAGCAGTTTAACAGGGTATGGCTATGGCTACACCTTC.

This chain joins TRBV4-1 and TRBJ2-1, with 8 nucleotides matching TRBD2. The CDR3 is 16 amino acids. With 4 bases clipped from V and 3 bases from J, the junction kept 8 bases outside the gene matches. Germline V lookup: CDR1 MGHRA, CDR2 YSYEKL. CDR3 nucleotides: TGCGCCAGCAGCCCCGCTAGTAGCGGGGTCTACAATGAGCAGTTCTTC. It is translated as CASSPASSGVYNEQFF.

The V and J genes are TRBV9 and TRBJ2-1, with D tentatively TRBD2 (5 bases). This CDR3 has 13 amino acids. Germline V gene lookup returns CDR1 SGDLS and CDR2 YYNGEE. V was clipped by 3 bases and J by 13 bases, with 17 bases between them. This CDR3 reads CASSARTQNYQFF. DNA for the CDR3: TGTGCCAGCAGCGCAAGGACTCAGAATTACCAGTTCTTC. Full variable domain (rest looked up from reference TRBV9 and TRBJ2-1): DSGVTQTPKHLITATGQRVTLRCSPRSGDLSVYWYQQSLDQGLQFLIQYYNGEERAKGNILERFSAQQFPDLHSELNLSSLELGDSALYFCASSARTQNYQFFGPGTRLTVL.

In this sample, this clone turned up once. The J gene is TRBJ2-3, the V gene TRBV7-3, with D perhaps TRBD2 (6 bases). CDR3 length: 14 amino acids. Between the trimmed V and J ends, which lost 3 bases and 4 bases, there was a span of 11 bases. CDR1 and CDR2 (germline): SGHTA, FQGTGA. This CDR3 is CASSLGRRADTQYF. In nucleotides, the CDR3 is TGTGCCAGCAGCTTGGGCAGGAGGGCAGATACGCAGTATTTT.

This sequence joins TRBV6-6 and TRBJ1-1; 10 nucleotides align to TRBD1. This CDR3 comprises 15 residues. CDR1 is MNHNY and CDR2 is SVGAGI in the germline V gene (reference sequence). With 7 bases clipped from V and 0 bases from J, the junction kept 5 bases outside the gene matches. The CDR3 here is CASNRGTGVNTEAFF. CDR3 bases: TGTGCCAGCAACCGGGGGACAGGGGTGAACACTGAAGCTTTCTTT.

V is TRBV7-9 and J is TRBJ1-2; a possible D gene is TRBD1 (5 bases). Looked up from germline, CDR1 is SEHNR and CDR2 is FQNEAQ (reference sequence). Trimming cost V 0 bases and J 7 bases, with 9 bases left between them. The CDR3 has 13 residues. This chain's CDR3 is CASSLALDTGYTF. In DNA form, the CDR3 reads TGTGCCAGCAGCTTAGCTTTGGACACTGGCTACACCTTC. The full variable domain, rest sourced from reference TRBV7-9 and TRBJ1-2, is DTGVSQNPRHKITKRGQNVTFRCDPISEHNRLYWYRQTLGQGPEFLTYFQNEAQLEKSRLLSDRFSAERPKGSFSTLEIQRTEQGDSAMYLCASSLALDTGYTFGSGTRLTVV.

V usage is TRBV6-1 and J usage is TRBJ2-5, with 9 bases aligning to TRBD1. This CDR3 has 14 residues. The V gene end was trimmed by 6 bases and the J gene end by 4 bases; junction bases not matched to a gene: 6. Germline lookup yields CDR1 MNHNS and CDR2 SASEGT. The CDR3 sequence: CASSHATGGETQYF. CDR3 nucleotide sequence: TGTGCCAGCAGCCACGCGACAGGGGGAGAGACCCAGTACTTC.

This clone is a singleton in its sample. This CDR3 reads CASTRRSNHPPYEYYEQYF. As DNA, the CDR3 is TGTGCCAGCACCCGCCGTAGTAATCATCCACCCTACGAATACTACGAGCAGTACTTC. V and J are TRBV7-2 and TRBJ2-7, with D unclear. Between the trimmed V and J ends, which lost 7 bases and 3 bases, there was a span of 31 bases. The length of the CDR3 is 19 residues. Germline V gene sequence: CDR1 SGHTA, CDR2 FQGNSA. Full variable domain (rest looked up from reference TRBV7-2 and TRBJ2-7): GAGVSQSPSNKVTEKGKDVELRCDPISGHTALYWYRQSLGQGLEFLIYFQGNSAPDKSGLPSDRFSAERTGGSVSTLTIQRTQQEDSAVYLCASTRRSNHPPYEYYEQYFGPGTRLTVT.

The chain joins TRBV28 to TRBJ2-1; D remains ambiguous. CDR1 and CDR2 from the germline V gene are MDHEN and SYDVKM. The CDR3 is 12 residues long. V was pared by 2 bases and J by 6 bases, with 5 bases between. CDR3 nucleotides: TGTGCCAGCAGTTTAATCGCCAATGAGCAGTTCTTC. Protein: CASSLIANEQFF.

This chain joins TRBV30 and TRBJ1-1; no firm D call. CDR3 length: 13 amino acids. Trimming removed 2 bases at V and 2 bases at J, with 9 bases between. Germline assignment: CDR1 GTSNPN and CDR2 SVGIG (reference sequence). CDR3 sequence: CAWSPRGNTEAFF. CDR3 in DNA: TGTGCCTGGAGTCCTCGGGGAAACACTGAAGCTTTCTTT. Using reference TRBV30 and TRBJ1-1 for the parts outside the CDR3, the full variable domain is SQTIHQWPATLVQPVGSPLSLECTVEGTSNPNLYWYRQAAGRGLQLLFYSVGIGQISSEVPQNLSASRPQDRQFILSSKKLLLSDSGFYLCAWSPRGNTEAFFGQGTRLTVV.

This clone was recorded only once. The chain joins TRBV28 to TRBJ2-2; 7 bases fit TRBD1. The CDR3 is 17 residues long. Losses at the gene ends were 5 bases for V and 0 bases for J; bases not matched to a gene: 9. Germline V CDR1 and CDR2: MDHEN, SYDVKM. The CDR3 bases are TGTGCCAGCAGTACCAACCTAGACAGGGCGAACACCGGGGAGCTGTTTTTT. It translates to CASSTNLDRANTGELFF.

This clone was seen only a few times. The chain employs TRBV5-5 and TRBJ2-1, with 7 bases matching TRBD1. This CDR3 region has 15 residues. Unmatched junction bases numbered 2, after V lost 2 bases and J lost 0 bases. Per germline, CDR1 SGHKS and CDR2 YYEKEE (reference sequence). CDR3 sequence reads: CASSLQGSSYNEQFF. The CDR3 DNA reads as TGTGCCAGCAGCTTACAGGGGAGCTCCTACAATGAGCAGTTCTTC.

The chain's CDR3 is CASSQRESGHVGDTQYF. The CDR3 region has the DNA TGCGCCAGCAGCCAAAGGGAATCAGGGCATGTTGGAGATACGCAGTATTTT. This sequence joins TRBV4-3 and TRBJ2-3, with D possibly TRBD1 on 5 matching bases. Trimming removed 2 bases from V and 5 bases from J, with 20 bases in between. Germline V CDR1 and CDR2: LGHNA, YSLEER. The CDR3 contains 17 residues.

In this sample, this clone turned up once. The rearrangement uses TRBV5-4 and TRBJ1-6; D is undetermined. Trimming removed 4 bases from V and 4 bases from J, with 9 bases in between. The CDR3 extends over 14 amino acids. Looked up from germline, CDR1 is SGHNT and CDR2 is YYREEE (reference sequence). CDR3 nucleotide sequence: TGTGCCAGCAGCCTAAACCAGTATAATTCACCCCTCCACTTT. Translating it yields CASSLNQYNSPLHF.

The J gene is TRBJ1-6, the V gene TRBV6-1; possibly TRBD1 for D (6 bases). Germline V CDR1 and CDR2: MNHNS, SASEGT. V was clipped by 2 bases and J by 7 bases, with 15 bases between them. The CDR3 length is 16 residues. The DNA of the CDR3 is TGTGCCAGCAGTGAATACAGGGCTTATATCAATTCACCCCTCCACTTT. It is translated as CASSEYRAYINSPLHF.

This sequence joins TRBV4-3 and TRBJ2-1; D not certain. Trimming left V 2 bases short and J 5 bases short, with 16 bases between. The germline CDR1 and CDR2 sequences are LGHNA and YSLEER. The CDR3 loop spans 16 amino acids. CDR3 region: CASSQLAQLSNNEQFF. The CDR3 region has the DNA TGCGCCAGCAGCCAATTGGCCCAACTCAGCAACAATGAGCAGTTCTTC.

The V gene is TRBV4-1, the J gene TRBJ1-5; perhaps TRBD1 as D (5 bases). Germline CDR1 MGHRA, CDR2 YSYEKL. The CDR3 consists of 14 residues. Trimming left V 0 bases short and J 4 bases short, with 7 bases between. CDR3 protein: CASSQDGGNQPQHF. The CDR3 nucleotides read TGCGCCAGCAGCCAAGATGGGGGGAATCAGCCCCAGCATTTT.

This chain connects TRBV7-9 to TRBJ1-6; a weak D match, TRBD1 (6 bases). Trimming shortened V by 1 base and J by 5 bases, and 12 bases separated the two germline ends. The CDR3 is made up of 16 amino acids. CDR1 is SEHNR and CDR2 is FQNEAQ in the germline V gene (reference sequence). The CDR3 here is CASSLGAGVDNSPLHF. In DNA form, the CDR3 reads TGTGCCAGCAGCTTAGGGGCAGGGGTGGATAATTCACCCCTCCACTTT.

The CDR3 DNA reads TGCGCCAGCAGCAGGGGACTAGCGGGCTTGAGCTCCTACGAGCAGTACTTC. Protein sequence: CASSRGLAGLSSYEQYF. This chain links TRBV5-1 with TRBJ2-7, with 12 bases aligning to TRBD2. Germline values: CDR1 SGHRS, CDR2 YFSETQ. This CDR3 has 17 residues. Unmatched junction bases numbered 8, after V lost 4 bases and J lost 0 bases.